Following are 22 T cell receptor beta chains from one sample sequenced in a study of identical twins. TCRdb recomputed calls from the 5' RACE reads with MiXCR, one row per CDR3 protein. There are some 500,000 distinct CDR3 sequences in the sample; 20% to 25% occur only once, and 0.75% to 0.95% lies in the top ten. The sample was also linked to a second study, of T cells expressing NK-cell markers.

Input material: CD4+ T cells sorted from blood. The source of these receptors is a young woman in good health.

The sample holds a few counts of this clonotype. The chain combines TRBV20-1 with TRBJ2-1, with a tentative D call TRBD2 (6 bases). CDR1 is DFQATT, CDR2 SNEGSKA, per germline (reference sequence). Trimming shortened V by 3 bases and J by 5 bases, and 11 bases separated the two germline ends. The CDR3 totals 13 residues. CDR3 protein: CSAREGLNNEQFF. Written as DNA, the CDR3 is TGCAGTGCTAGGGAGGGGTTAAACAATGAGCAGTTCTTC.

The chain joins TRBV29-1 to TRBJ2-3; TRBD2 aligns across 11 bases. The CDR3 has 14 residues. From germline, CDR1 is SQVTM and CDR2 ANQGSEA. The ends lost 4 bases at V and 4 bases at J; junction bases unmatched: 4. DNA for the CDR3: TGCAGCGTTGGTAGCGGGGGGGGCGCAGATACGCAGTATTTT. Amino acids: CSVGSGGGADTQYF.

The chain combines TRBV5-1 with TRBJ1-2; 7 bases line up with TRBD1. Germline CDR1 SGHRS, CDR2 YFSETQ. V lost 7 bases to trimming and J lost 8 bases; unmatched junction nucleotides: 8. The CDR3 extends over 12 amino acids. The CDR3: CASGGGAGGYTF. The CDR3 bases are TGCGCCAGCGGAGGGGGCGCGGGGGGCTACACCTTC.

Only a few counts were recorded for this clonotype. The DNA of the CDR3 is TGTGCCAGCAGTACTCAGGATAACTATGGCTACACCTTC. It translates to CASSTQDNYGYTF. V gene TRBV2 combines with J gene TRBJ1-2; no definite D call. Trimming left V 5 bases short and J 1 base short, with 8 bases between. CDR1 SNHLY and CDR2 FYNNEI come from the germline V gene. The CDR3 totals 13 residues.

In its sample, this clonotype was seen a few times. This chain uses TRBV12-3 or TRBV12-4 with TRBJ2-1, with 11 bases that match TRBD2. The CDR3 totals 15 residues. V trimming: 6 bases; J trimming: 3 bases; junction bases outside the gene matches: 4. The DNA for the CDR3 is TGTGCCAGCAGGCGTGGGACTAGCGGCTACAATGAGCAGTTCTTC. Its protein product is CASRRGTSGYNEQFF.

This clonotype showed up just a few times. The chain has TRBV6-1 and TRBJ2-1; D might be TRBD2 (7 bases). This CDR3 is 15 amino acids long. Trimming cost V 8 bases and J 7 bases, with 21 bases left between them. CDR1 is MNHNS and CDR2 is SASEGT in the germline V gene. CDR3 region: CASGALGRGGNEQFF. In DNA, the CDR3 is TGTGCCAGCGGAGCACTAGGGAGGGGGGGGAATGAGCAGTTCTTC.

This clonotype appeared a few times. V gene TRBV2 combines with J gene TRBJ2-5; 10 bases match TRBD2. This CDR3 is 15 amino acids long. The V gene's germline CDR1 is SNHLY and CDR2 FYNNEI. V shed 3 bases, J shed 5 bases, and the junction held 6 bases outside the gene matches. The CDR3 coding sequence is TGTGCCAGCAGTGAGCTAGCGGGAGTAGTGGAGACCCAGTACTTC. Amino acids: CASSELAGVVETQYF.

The rearrangement links TRBV18 to TRBJ1-2; 7 bases line up with TRBD1. V lost 5 bases and J lost 7; bases outside the gene matches: 10. This CDR3 spans 14 amino acids. The germline V gene encodes CDR1 KGHSH and CDR2 LQKENI. The CDR3 region is CASSEFDRDFGYTF. Here the CDR3 DNA reads TGTGCCAGCTCAGAGTTTGACAGGGACTTTGGCTACACCTTC.

The chain combines TRBV3-1 with TRBJ2-5, with D hard to call. Between the trimmed V and J ends, which lost 2 bases and 3 bases, there was a span of 13 bases. CDR3 length: 15 residues. Germline-derived CDR1 and CDR2 are LGHDT and YNNKEL (reference sequence). This CDR3 is CASSQWSVGKETQYF. The CDR3 nucleotides read TGTGCCAGCAGCCAATGGAGCGTTGGGAAAGAGACCCAGTACTTC.

V and J are TRBV7-2 and TRBJ1-5; tentative D call: TRBD1 (5 bases). This CDR3 is built from 14 residues. V lost 1 base, J lost 6 bases, and 10 bases lay in between. Germline CDR1 is SGHTA and CDR2 is FQGNSA. CDR3 protein: CASSLVREGQPQHF. The DNA for the CDR3 is TGTGCCAGCAGCTTAGTCAGGGAGGGTCAGCCCCAGCATTTT. Combining the CDR3 with reference TRBV7-2 and TRBJ1-5 gives the whole variable domain GAGVSQSPSNKVTEKGKDVELRCDPISGHTALYWYRQSLGQGLEFLIYFQGNSAPDKSGLPSDRFSAERTGGSVSTLTIQRTQQEDSAVYLCASSLVREGQPQHFGDGTRLSIL.

This clonotype was seen more than once but under ten times. The V gene is TRBV5-1, the J gene TRBJ1-1; D is undetermined. The CDR3 sequence is 14 residues long. Per germline, CDR1 SGHRS and CDR2 YFSETQ. V shed 3 bases and J shed 2 bases, with 11 bases lying between them. CDR3 residues: CASSYYGVNTEAFF. In DNA form, the CDR3 reads TGCGCCAGCAGCTACTACGGGGTAAACACTGAAGCTTTCTTT.

The chain combines TRBV5-6 with TRBJ1-3; D gene uncertain. This CDR3 contains 17 residues. V dropped 0 bases and J dropped 1 base, with 14 bases sitting between them. In germline, CDR1 is SGHDT, CDR2 YYEEEE. The CDR3, as DNA: TGTGCCAGCAGCTTGGCCTTCGGGGTCGCGTCTGGAAACACCATATATTTT. Its protein product is CASSLAFGVASGNTIYF.

This clonotype was detected many times. The J gene is TRBJ2-7, the V gene TRBV9; no reliable D call. The germline V and J ends were trimmed by 2 bases and 0 bases, with 6 bases remaining between them. The CDR3 contains 13 residues. From germline, CDR1 is SGDLS and CDR2 YYNGEE. CDR3 sequence (DNA): TGTGCCAGCAGCGTTGAACCCTCCTACGAGCAGTACTTC. Amino acids: CASSVEPSYEQYF. The whole variable domain, remainder taken from reference TRBV9 and TRBJ2-7, is DSGVTQTPKHLITATGQRVTLRCSPRSGDLSVYWYQQSLDQGLQFLIQYYNGEERAKGNILERFSAQQFPDLHSELNLSSLELGDSALYFCASSVEPSYEQYFGPGTRLTVT.

The rearrangement links TRBV7-9 to TRBJ1-2; the D is unclear. There are 13 residues in the CDR3. The V gene's germline CDR1 is SEHNR and CDR2 FQNEAQ (reference sequence). V lost 5 bases and J lost 8, with 15 bases in between. This CDR3 reads CASSPNPTRGYTF. CDR3 in DNA: TGTGCCAGCAGCCCTAACCCAACGCGGGGCTACACCTTC.

A few counts support this clonotype. This chain uses TRBV5-1 with TRBJ2-7; possibly TRBD1 for D (5 bases). V was trimmed by 4 bases and J by 5 bases, leaving 16 bases between them. The germline V gene has CDR1 SGHRS and CDR2 YFSETQ. The CDR3 sequence is 14 residues long. CDR3 residues: CASSPRAVSHEQYF. CDR3 bases: TGCGCCAGCAGCCCCAGGGCCGTATCCCACGAGCAGTACTTC.

This clonotype has at least ten counts. Germline and junction disagree at one end, which may indicate a read error. The CDR3 sequence is CASSQDGRTDTQYF. Written as DNA, the CDR3 is TGTGCTAGCAGCCAGGACGGACGCACAGATACGCAGTATTTT. The V and J genes are TRBV7-7 and TRBJ2-3; D not resolved. The CDR3 has 14 residues. Germline CDR1 and CDR2: SSHAT and FNYEAQ (reference sequence).

The chain uses TRBV7-9 and TRBJ2-7; D not resolved. The CDR3 is made up of 13 amino acids. CDR1 is SEHNR and CDR2 is FQNEAQ in the germline V gene (reference sequence). V was shortened by 2 bases and J by 5 bases, with 10 bases between the two germline ends. This CDR3 reads CASSLSASDEQYF. The CDR3 DNA reads TGTGCCAGCAGCTTATCCGCATCGGACGAGCAGTACTTC. The full variable domain, rest sourced from reference TRBV7-9 and TRBJ2-7, is DTGVSQNPRHKITKRGQNVTFRCDPISEHNRLYWYRQTLGQGPEFLTYFQNEAQLEKSRLLSDRFSAERPKGSFSTLEIQRTEQGDSAMYLCASSLSASDEQYFGPGTRLTVT.

There are a few counts of this clonotype. This chain links TRBV12-3 or TRBV12-4 with TRBJ2-3; perhaps TRBD2 as D (5 bases). Trimming removed 7 bases at V and 4 bases at J, with 9 bases between. The CDR3 has 12 amino acids. The CDR3 protein is CASTLAADTQYF. DNA of the CDR3: TGTGCCAGCACGCTAGCTGCAGATACGCAGTATTTT.

This clonotype has only a few counts. The CDR3 loop reads CASSESGTGRDNEQFF. The CDR3 DNA follows: TGCGCCAGCAGCGAGAGTGGGACAGGGAGGGACAATGAGCAGTTCTTC. V is TRBV5-1 and J is TRBJ2-1, with 9 bases identical to TRBD1. CDR1 and CDR2 from the germline V gene are SGHRS and YFSETQ. Trimming cost V 4 bases and J 5 bases; bases outside gene matches: 10. This CDR3 has 16 amino acids. Full variable domain (remainder filled in from reference TRBV5-1 and TRBJ2-1): KAGVTQTPRYLIKTRGQQVTLSCSPISGHRSVSWYQQTPGQGLQFLFEYFSETQRNKGNFPGRFSGRQFSNSRSEMNVSTLELGDSALYLCASSESGTGRDNEQFFGPGTRLTVL.

The genes are TRBV19 and TRBJ2-1; a possible D gene is TRBD1 (5 bases). The CDR3 totals 16 residues. With 6 bases removed from V and 0 bases from J, the gap between germline ends came to 15 bases. Germline-derived CDR1 and CDR2 are LNHDA and SQIVND (reference sequence). In DNA form, the CDR3 reads TGTGCCAGTAGGAATACCAGGGTACCCTCCTACAATGAGCAGTTCTTC. Amino acids: CASRNTRVPSYNEQFF.

J is TRBJ1-1 and V is TRBV12-3 or TRBV12-4, with D perhaps TRBD1 (6 bases). V was shortened by 2 bases and J by 3 bases, with 13 bases between the two germline ends. This CDR3 comprises 15 residues. CDR3 nucleotide sequence: TGTGCCAGCAGTTTACTGGGGGCGCTTGACACTGAAGCTTTCTTT. It codes for CASSLLGALDTEAFF.

The sample holds many counts of this clonotype. The chain is built from TRBV20-1 and TRBJ2-1, with 8 bases matching TRBD1. The V gene end was trimmed by 5 bases and the J gene end by 15 bases; junction bases not matched to a gene: 9. CDR3 length: 11 amino acids. Germline assignment: CDR1 DFQATT and CDR2 SNEGSKA (reference sequence). The CDR3 DNA sequence: TGCAGTGCTGGGAATGGACAGGGCCTGTTCTTC. Translating it yields CSAGNGQGLFF.